The sequence of this T cell receptor beta chain was determined in a study of shared clonotypes between healthy human individuals. Study-level findings and limits: Blood alone was sampled, and tissue repertoires likely differ. Clonotype sharing across several donors was observed for approximately 5% of naive CD4 clonotypes.

Only CD45RO-negative cells positively selected for CCR7 counted as naive CD8 cells, so terminally differentiated effector memory CD45RA+ cells were excluded. Turning to this clone: What it binds is not known.

The data were produced by immunoSEQ multiplex PCR, yet TCRdb's version contains in-frame clones alone and is incomplete. The repertoire consists of hundreds of thousands of clones, with 90% to 95% occurring once and the leading ten covering approximately 24%. The CDR3 is made up of 15 amino acids. V was pared by 7 bases and J by 4 bases, with 20 bases between. Germline V gives CDR1 SEHNR, CDR2 FQNEAQ (reference sequence). The source is a man aged 25 to 45 in good health. The sample comprised naive CD8+ T cells sorted from blood. V usage is TRBV7-9 and J usage is TRBJ2-7; D ambiguous. In nucleotides, the CDR3 is TGTGCCAGCACAGCCCCCGGAGCGATGAGATACGAGCAGTACTTC. It is translated as CASTAPGAMRYEQYF.